These 11 T cell receptor beta chains originate from one sample sequenced in a study of early T cells in non-severe SARS-CoV-2 infection. TCRdb called the 5' RACE reads again in MiXCR, with one record for every CDR3 protein. In the table there are about 64,000 distinct CDR3 sequences, over 4% of which are singletons. Sequenced sample: whole blood. All receptors come from an adult who was a healthcare worker with PCR-confirmed SARS-CoV-2 infection or an uninfected control (not recorded which).

The chain employs TRBV3-1 and TRBJ1-3; D is perhaps TRBD1 (5 bases). Germline V lookup: CDR1 LGHDT, CDR2 YNNKEL (reference sequence). V was pared by 1 base and J by 0 bases, with 10 bases between. CDR3 size: 16 residues. The CDR3: CASSQVRGNSGNTIYF. In DNA form, the CDR3 reads TGTGCCAGCAGCCAAGTTCGGGGCAACTCTGGAAACACCATATATTTT.

Only a few counts were recorded for this clonotype. V usage is TRBV20-1 and J usage is TRBJ2-4, with a possible D match to TRBD2 (5 bases). The CDR3 contains 14 residues. CDR1 DFQATT and CDR2 SNEGSKA come from the germline V gene (reference sequence). Trimming took 1 base from V and 9 from J, leaving 16 bases between them. The CDR3 region has the DNA TGCAGTGCTAGAGCAGGAGAGGGCCAAGGCATTCAGTACTTC. This encodes CSARAGEGQGIQYF.

There are many counts of this clonotype. The chain uses TRBV25-1 and TRBJ1-4; no firm D call. The germline gives CDR1 MGHDK, CDR2 SYGVNS. CDR3 length: 14 residues. The V and J ends lost 1 base and 3 bases respectively, with 6 bases between them. The CDR3 sequence is CASSELRSNEKLFF. Written as DNA, the CDR3 is TGTGCCAGCAGTGAATTGCGGTCTAATGAAAAACTGTTTTTT.

The J gene is TRBJ2-1, the V gene TRBV7-9, with D unclear. Trimming cost V 5 bases and J 5 bases, with 10 bases left between them. The CDR3 totals 13 residues. CDR1 is SEHNR and CDR2 is FQNEAQ in the germline V gene (reference sequence). The CDR3 reads CASSIRKNNEQFF. The CDR3, as DNA: TGTGCCAGCAGCATCCGGAAGAACAATGAGCAGTTCTTC.

The rearrangement joins TRBV6-5 to TRBJ2-1; D gene unclear. V lost 5 bases to trimming and J lost 7 bases, with 15 bases between them. Germline V gene data show CDR1 as MNHEY and CDR2 as SVGAGI. The CDR3 is 14 amino acids. In nucleotides, the CDR3 is TGTGCCAGCAGTCCAAGTACTCTCCGGAATGAGCAGTTCTTC. Encoded protein: CASSPSTLRNEQFF.

This clonotype was counted at least ten times. The chain combines TRBV4-2 with TRBJ2-7; TRBD2 matches at 9 bases. Germline lookup yields CDR1 LGHNA and CDR2 YNFKEQ. The V segment lost 0 bases and the J segment 3 bases; nucleotides outside the gene matches: 3. This CDR3 contains 15 residues. The CDR3 loop reads CASSQESSGNYEQYF. Here the CDR3 DNA reads TGTGCCAGCAGCCAAGAGTCTAGCGGGAACTACGAGCAGTACTTC.

This clonotype occurred many times. The gene calls are TRBV19 and TRBJ2-7, with a tentative D call TRBD1 (7 bases). The CDR3 is 13 residues long. V was clipped by 7 bases and J by 3 bases, with 13 bases between them. CDR1 is LNHDA and CDR2 is SQIVND in the germline V gene (reference sequence). This CDR3 reads CASNGGTDYEQYF. Here the CDR3 DNA reads TGTGCCAGTAACGGCGGGACAGACTACGAGCAGTACTTC.

This clonotype was seen only a few times. J is TRBJ2-1 and V is TRBV5-8; 11 nucleotides line up with TRBD1. Germline V gene data show CDR1 as SGHTS and CDR2 as YDEGEE. V was pared by 4 bases and J by 8 bases, with 11 bases of the junction left unmatched. This CDR3 is 16 amino acids long. CDR3 region: CASSGRTGGASYEQFF. Here the CDR3 DNA reads TGTGCCAGCAGCGGAAGGACAGGGGGCGCTTCGTATGAGCAGTTCTTC.

The chain joins TRBV2 to TRBJ2-1; D gene ambiguous. CDR3 length: 14 residues. Germline CDR1 SNHLY, CDR2 FYNNEI. Trimming stripped 0 bases from V and 0 bases from J, with 3 bases between. The CDR3 protein is CASSEALSYNEQFF. For the CDR3, the DNA is TGTGCCAGCAGTGAAGCGCTCTCCTACAATGAGCAGTTCTTC.

This clonotype was seen ten or more times. The gene calls are TRBV11-2 and TRBJ2-3, with D hard to call. This CDR3 has 14 residues. Germline V gene data show CDR1 as SGHAT and CDR2 as FQNNGV. V lost 4 bases, J lost 2 bases, and 10 bases lay in between. The DNA of the CDR3 is TGTGCCAGCAGCTCGGGCATGGTCACAGATACGCAGTATTTT. It is translated as CASSSGMVTDTQYF. The full variable domain, in which reference TRBV11-2 and TRBJ2-3 provide the parts outside the CDR3, is EAGVAQSPRYKIIEKRQSVAFWCNPISGHATLYWYQQILGQGPKLLIQFQNNGVVDDSQLPKDRFSAERLKGVDSTLKIQPAKLEDSAVYLCASSSGMVTDTQYFGPGTRLTVL.

Comment on this clonotype: The conserved closing phenylalanine or tryptophan is absent in this CDR3, likely reflecting a read error. The rearrangement joins TRBV3-1 to TRBJ2-5; D not resolved. Trimming left V 6 bases short and J 1 base short, with 3 bases between. The CDR3 runs 11 residues. The germline V gene encodes CDR1 LGHDT and CDR2 YNNKEL (reference sequence). The CDR3 reads CASRTQETQYS. CDR3 nucleotide sequence: TGTGCCAGCAGGACCCAAGAGACCCAGTACTCC.